This paragraph reports one T cell receptor beta chain. Its target is not known. This sample was taken from a study of CD8+CD57+ T cells in acquired aplastic anemia. Whole-study findings and limits: Patients and controls shared twenty-nine CD8+ CDR3 sequences.

CDR1 is DFQATT, CDR2 SNEGSKA, per germline (reference sequence). CDR3 size: 15 residues. V shed 5 bases and J 9 bases; nucleotides not matched to a gene: 15. Patients picked for sequencing had shown CD8+CD57+ cell expansion detected by flow cytometry. Genomic DNA acted as the template from which TCR beta VDJ combination and CDR3 sequence profiling were carried out. TCRdb analysed the reads with MiXCR anew, one entry per CDR3 protein. The sample records about 180,000 distinct CDR3 sequences, over 40% being singletons. This TCR derives from a human donor with aplastic anemia. The rearrangement links TRBV20-1 to TRBJ2-7; 11 bases map to TRBD2. Sequencing was performed on sorted CD4+, CD8+, or CD8+CD57+ T cells (not recorded which) from PBMCs. For the CDR3, the DNA is TGCAGTGCTTCGACTAGCGGGAACTCCCTTCGTGGGCAGTACTTC. Translating it yields CSASTSGNSLRGQYF.